This T cell receptor (beta chain) appears in the sequencing data of a study of OX40 agonist ivuxolimab in advanced cancers. Broadly, across the study: Ivuxolimab, which targeted the costimulatory receptor OX40 (CD134), was an agonistic, fully human IgG2 monoclonal antibody. Intravenous ivuxolimab was administered to patients every 2 weeks at six dose levels: 0.01, 0.1, 0.3, 1.5, 3 and 10 mg/kg. Of the 52 patients in dose escalation, approximately 20 had hepatocellular carcinoma, some 15 had melanoma, 9 had renal cell carcinoma and 9 had head and neck cancer. In the dose-escalation cohort, 82.7% of patients were male, and the mean age was approximately 60 years with a range of roughly 20 to 85. Patients were allowed to have had prior anti-PD-1, anti-PD-L1 or anti-CTLA-4 therapy, and around 37% of the dose-escalation patients had previously received checkpoint inhibitors. Partial responses occurred in three dose-escalation patients, of whom one had hepatocellular carcinoma and two had cutaneous melanoma. Peripheral TCRbeta sequencing aimed to test whether ivuxolimab altered TCR sequence diversity and caused clonal T-cell expansion. The paper reports the monotherapy dose-escalation portion (N = 52 patients) of the phase I ivuxolimab trial.

Its CDR3 holds 13 amino acids, cysteine through phenylalanine. Only the CDR3 portion is preserved as DNA: 39 bases, with reading frame beginning at the first base. From the germline V gene, CDR1 is KGHSH and CDR2 is LQKENI. V loses 4 bases, J loses 5 bases, and the germline ends lie 11 bases apart. To sequence the TCRbeta CDR3 region, genomic DNA was isolated from the sorted cells. The immunoSEQ Assay was used to sequence the TCRbeta CDR3 regions. TCRdb's version of the immuneACCESS table is confined to in-frame rearrangements and falls short of the full clone set. An unresolved V gene accounts for under half of the shortfall where checked; the remainder is of unknown origin. Recorded for this sample are almost 70,000 clones; around 86% of them occurred a single time. The biggest ten clones account for roughly 8% of the sample. As concerns this clone: Its antigen target is currently unknown. No clone much larger than this one lies a single base away; base qualities are absent.

Patients with autoimmune disease history or receiving systemic immunosuppression were excluded from the trial. In every dose cohort, peripheral blood was drawn for TCR sequencing at baseline, cycle 4 day 1, and cycle 7 day 1. The samples were drawn from a first-in-human, open-label, multicenter phase I dose-escalation trial of ivuxolimab. The trial enrolled adults with locally advanced or metastatic head and neck squamous cell, hepatocellular, melanoma or renal cell carcinoma. Before TCR sequencing, CD4+ and CD8+ T cells were separately sorted from peripheral blood. The paper's findings and limits, for the study overall: The antigen specificity of the peripheral T cells that underwent clonal expansion was not determined. On average, CD8+ T cells showed more expanded clones than CD4+ T cells after ivuxolimab. Low levels of normalized T-cell clonal expansion were also seen in some nonresponding patients. In the 0.1-3.0 mg/kg groups, partial responders were among the patients with the lowest normalized peripheral clonal expansion, particularly in CD8+ T cells. At doses of 0.1 to 3.0 mg/kg, clonal expansion of both CD4+ and CD8+ T cells in blood was seen between baseline and week 6.

This specimen was CD4+ or CD8+ T cells sorted from blood, taken in a trial of the OX40 agonist ivuxolimab. The chain joins TRBV18 to TRBJ1-1; TRBD1 could be the D gene, as 5 bases match. The origin of this receptor is an adult with an advanced solid tumor such as melanoma, head and neck, liver or kidney cancer. The sequence in DNA is TGTGCCAGCTCACTCAGGAAGGGGACTGAAGCTTTCTTT. Its translation reads: CASSLRKGTEAFF.